A selection of T cell receptor beta chains follows, all from one sample in a study of blood T cell repertoires in COVID-19. The method was immunoSEQ multiplex PCR; TCRdb's version includes in-frame clones alone and lacks a portion of them. The repertoire holds roughly 100,000 clones, about 90% seen once, with roughly 4.2% in the top ten. Material for sequencing was peripheral blood. The origin of the receptors is a human donor with COVID-19, enrolled during active disease. The donor label of this sample is uncertain. The CDR3 runs from the conserved cysteine through the conserved F or W. Each record gives: clone size, D gene, J gene, V gene, CDR3 protein, CDR3 DNA. A D gene is named only where the DNA matches it firmly. Clone size is shown for a subset of rows, as once, few, many or a class of expanded clone.

>.|TRBD1|TRBJ2-7|TRBV27
CASRTGGATYEQYF
TGTGCCAGCAGAACAGGGGGCGCAACCTACGAGCAGTACTTC
>.|.|TRBJ1-1|TRBV5-1
CASSLNGGTGRGEAFF
TGCGCCAGCAGCTTGAATGGAGGGACGGGGAGGGGTGAAGCTTTCTTT
>.|TRBD2|TRBJ2-1|TRBV9
CASSALAGDNEQFF
TGTGCCAGCAGCGCACTAGCGGGAGACAATGAGCAGTTCTTC
>once|TRBD1|TRBJ1-2|TRBV27
CASSPTWDSTDYGYTF
TGTGCCAGCAGTCCAACGTGGGACAGCACAGACTATGGCTACACCTTC
>.|.|TRBJ2-1|TRBV4-1
CASSREPAYSYNEQFF
TGCGCCAGCAGCCGTGAACCAGCGTACTCCTACAATGAGCAGTTCTTC
>.|TRBD1|TRBJ1-2|TRBV27
CASSFRGSGGYTF
TGTGCCAGCAGTTTCAGGGGGTCAGGCGGCTACACCTTC
>.|.|TRBJ1-6|TRBV9
CASSVSPGRSNSPLHF
TGTGCCAGCAGCGTAAGCCCCGGCCGGAGTAATTCACCCCTCCACTTT
>.|TRBD2|TRBJ2-2|TRBV10-2
CASRGLAGGGTGELFF
TGCGCCAGCCGGGGACTAGCGGGGGGCGGCACCGGGGAGCTGTTTTTT
>once|.|TRBJ1-6|TRBV4-2
CASSQGEGAGEGIWNSPLHF
TGTGCCAGCAGCCAAGGGGAAGGGGCAGGGGAGGGGATATGGAATTCACCCCTCCACTTT
>.|TRBD1|TRBJ1-5|TRBV7-2
CASSLGTGGPQHF
TGTGCCAGCAGCTTGGGGACAGGGGGGCCCCAGCATTTT
>.|.|TRBJ1-2|TRBV29-1
CSVDRQGGYGYTF
TGCAGCGTTGATAGGCAGGGTGGCTATGGCTACACCTTC
>.|TRBD1|TRBJ1-2|TRBV6-1
CASSEQGAPRGYTF
TGTGCCAGCAGTGAACAGGGGGCTCCTCGTGGCTACACCTTC
>.|TRBD1|TRBJ1-2|TRBV6-5
CASLRGQGAGGYTF
TGTGCCAGCTTAAGGGGACAGGGGGCGGGCGGCTACACCTTC
>.|.|TRBJ2-7|TRBV12-5
CASGPRGALDEQYF
TGTGCTAGTGGGCCACGGGGGGCTCTGGACGAGCAGTACTTC
>.|TRBD1|TRBJ1-6|TRBV2
CASSVQGFMDSPLHF
TGTGCCAGCAGCGTACAGGGGTTTATGGATTCACCCCTCCACTTT
>.|TRBD2|TRBJ2-1|TRBV14
CASSEKRPSGRGNEQFF
TGTGCCAGCAGTGAAAAGCGGCCTAGCGGGAGGGGGAATGAGCAGTTCTTC
>once|TRBD1|TRBJ1-4|TRBV27
CASSIRGQTTTNEKLFF
TGTGCCAGCAGTATACGGGGACAGACTACAACTAATGAAAAACTGTTTTTT
>.|TRBD1|TRBJ1-3|TRBV25-1
CASSEHQGESGNTIYF
TGTGCCAGCAGTGAACATCAGGGGGAAAGTGGAAACACCATATATTTT
>few|TRBD1|TRBJ1-1|TRBV19
CASTKGDRGALMNTEAFF
TGTGCCAGTACAAAAGGGGACAGGGGGGCCTTAATGAACACTGAAGCTTTCTTT
>once|TRBD1|TRBJ1-2|TRBV4-1
CASSHGTGGWGGYTF
TGCGCCAGCAGCCACGGGACAGGGGGCTGGGGTGGCTACACCTTC
>.|.|TRBJ1-1|TRBV9
CASSKEGTEAFF
TGTGCCAGTAGTAAGGAGGGAACTGAAGCTTTCTTT
>.|.|TRBJ1-1|TRBV3-1/TRBV3-2
CASTTEGGTAFF
TGTGCCAGCACCACCGAAGGGGGAACGGCTTTCTTT
>.|.|TRBJ1-1|TRBV18
CATRDMEDTEAFF
TGTGCCACAAGGGACATGGAGGACACTGAAGCTTTCTTT
>.|.|TRBJ1-2|TRBV7-2
CASSPWEGDYYGYTF
TGTGCCAGCAGCCCCTGGGAGGGGGACTACTATGGCTACACCTTC
>.|.|TRBJ1-1|TRBV5-1
CASSLGQHMNTEAFF
TGCGCCAGCAGCTTGGGACAGCATATGAACACTGAAGCTTTCTTT
>.|TRBD1|TRBJ2-7|TRBV12-5
CASGGQGVTEQYF
TGTGCTAGTGGGGGACAGGGGGTTACCGAGCAGTACTTC
>once|TRBD1|TRBJ2-2|TRBV29-1
CSVGLRDRANTGELFF
TGCAGCGTTGGTTTGCGGGACAGGGCGAACACCGGGGAGCTGTTTTTT
>.|.|TRBJ2-3|TRBV12-5
CASGSTFDGVASTDTQYF
TGTGCTAGTGGCTCAACCTTCGACGGAGTAGCTAGCACAGATACGCAGTATTTT
>.|.|TRBJ1-1|TRBV6-1
CASSEQGPLNTEAFF
TGTGCCAGCAGTGAACAGGGGCCACTGAACACTGAAGCTTTCTTT
>once|.|TRBJ2-7|TRBV7-9
CASSLDSEDEQYF
TGTGCCAGCAGCTTGGACTCTGAGGACGAGCAGTACTTC
>.|TRBD1|TRBJ1-2|TRBV11-2
CASSLVGSGGNYGYTF
TGTGCCAGCAGCTTAGTTGGTTCAGGGGGCAACTATGGCTACACCTTC
>.|.|TRBJ2-7|TRBV19
CASSPLSGAAYEQYF
TGTGCCAGTAGTCCCCTCTCGGGAGCGGCCTACGAGCAGTACTTC
>few|.|TRBJ2-2|TRBV12-5
CASGLGGLRGRSTGELFF
TGTGCTAGTGGTTTGGGGGGATTGCGGGGTCGTAGCACCGGGGAGCTGTTTTTT
>.|TRBD2|TRBJ2-1|TRBV7-3
CASSLRGTRLSNEQFF
TGTGCCAGCAGCTTACGGGGGACTAGACTTAGCAATGAGCAGTTCTTC
>.|.|TRBJ1-6|TRBV19
CASQRSYNSPLHF
TGTGCCAGCCAGCGGTCCTATAATTCACCCCTCCACTTT
>once|.|TRBJ2-1|TRBV6-6
CASLNGDSPHNEQFF
TGTGCCAGCTTAAATGGTGACAGCCCACACAATGAGCAGTTCTTC
>.|TRBD1|TRBJ1-2|TRBV4-2
CASSQDVAAGGYGYTF
TGTGCCAGCAGCCAAGATGTGGCGGCAGGGGGCTATGGCTACACCTTC
>.|.|TRBJ1-5|TRBV6-6
CASRQQGAPQHF
TGTGCCAGCAGACAACAGGGAGCGCCCCAGCATTTT
>.|TRBD1|TRBJ1-2|TRBV19
CASNGQGIYGYTF
TGTGCCAGTAATGGACAGGGCATCTATGGCTACACCTTC
>.|.|TRBJ1-2|TRBV5-1
CASSPGGGADYGYTF
TGCGCCAGCAGCCCGGGGGGGGGCGCTGACTATGGCTACACCTTC
>few|.|TRBJ1-2|TRBV11-2
CASSEQQGNYGYTF
TGTGCCAGCAGCGAGCAACAGGGAAACTATGGCTACACCTTC
>.|TRBD1|TRBJ1-2|TRBV6-5
CASTARGTGGGYTF
TGTGCCAGCACCGCCCGGGGGACAGGGGGTGGCTACACCTTC
>.|TRBD1|TRBJ1-4|TRBV4-1
CASSHVPGQGPNEKLFF
TGCGCCAGCAGCCACGTGCCGGGACAGGGGCCGAATGAAAAACTGTTTTTT
>.|.|TRBJ2-5|TRBV24-1
CATSDRETQYF
TGTGCCACCAGTGATCGTGAGACCCAGTACTTC
>.|.|TRBJ2-2|TRBV24-1
CATSGNGGGFPGELFF
TGTGCCACCAGTGGAAACGGCGGAGGGTTCCCCGGGGAGCTGTTTTTT
>.|.|TRBJ1-6|TRBV7-9
CASSRGGTAVSPLHF
TGTGCCAGCAGCCGAGGCGGGACCGCGGTTTCACCCCTCCACTTT
>.|.|TRBJ1-1|TRBV19
CASSLEGTTTEAFF
TGTGCCAGTAGTCTTGAGGGGACTACCACTGAAGCTTTCTTT
>.|TRBD1|TRBJ1-6|TRBV12-3/TRBV12-4
CASSSGQGADF
TGTGCCAGCAGTTCTGGGCAGGGGGCCGACTTT
>.|.|TRBJ2-5|TRBV7-3
CASSLMGEETQYF
TGTGCCAGCAGCTTAATGGGAGAAGAGACCCAGTACTTC
>.|.|TRBJ1-4|TRBV5-4
CASSPKRFSPNEKLFF
TGTGCCAGCAGTCCGAAGAGGTTTTCTCCTAATGAAAAACTGTTTTTT
>.|TRBD1|TRBJ1-6|TRBV3-1/TRBV3-2
CASSQIGGQASIF
TGTGCCAGCAGCCAAATCGGGGGACAGGCATCGATTTTT
>.|TRBD2|TRBJ2-1|TRBV11-2
CASSLVLAGGYNEQFF
TGTGCCAGCAGCTTAGTCCTAGCGGGGGGGTACAATGAGCAGTTCTTC
>.|TRBD1|TRBJ1-4|TRBV2
CASSVGGSGTGGKLFF
TGTGCCAGCAGTGTCGGTGGATCCGGGACAGGGGGAAAACTGTTTTTT
>.|.|TRBJ1-1|TRBV19
CASRDTLGTEAFF
TGTGCCAGCCGGGACACCTTGGGCACTGAAGCTTTCTTT
>.|TRBD2|TRBJ2-1|TRBV28
CASTSGGEVGEQFF
TGTGCCAGCACCTCGGGAGGGGAAGTGGGTGAGCAGTTCTTC
>.|.|TRBJ2-7|TRBV5-4
CASSLAVVGSRNEQYF
TGTGCCAGCAGCTTGGCCGTTGTCGGCAGCAGGAACGAGCAGTACTTC
>.|TRBD2|TRBJ2-7|TRBV4-1
CASSPGTSGVYEQYF
TGCGCCAGCAGCCCCGGGACTAGCGGGGTCTACGAGCAGTACTTC